This TCR beta chain stems from a study of blood T cells in healthy people across ages. Combining a sample-barcoded 5' primer with a J-beta primer mix, a second PCR ran for roughly 7 to 11 cycles. TCRdb passed the 5' RACE reads through MiXCR, listing each CDR3 protein once. The data contain some 1.6 million distinct CDR3 sequences, about 35% of them singletons. CDR1 is DFQATT and CDR2 is SNEGSKA in the germline V gene (reference sequence). There are 14 residues in the CDR3. Trimming pared 3 bases from V and 13 bases from J, leaving 19 bases between. General study results and limits: Diversity estimates from one million T cells were considered underestimates.

As concerns this clonotype: The antigen is unknown.

The chain has TRBV20-1 and TRBJ1-6, with a tentative D call TRBD1 (6 bases). The sequence was obtained from a woman in her twenties or thirties in good health. The sample comprised blood. CDR3 region: CSASFSRGRSPLHF. The CDR3 DNA reads as TGCAGTGCTAGTTTCTCCCGGGGGCGATCGCCCCTCCACTTT.